Each of the 30 T cell receptor beta chains below was sequenced from the same sample in a study of control samples from healthy donors and cancer patients. Some clones are missing from TCRdb's copy, which holds only in-frame ones; the method was immunoSEQ multiplex PCR. The table shows roughly 120,000 clones, with 88% occurring only once. Sequencing input: blood. These receptors were obtained from a woman aged 65 to 85 in good health.

This chain uses TRBV10-3 with TRBJ1-2; the match to TRBD1 covers 9 bases. The ends lost 7 bases at V and 6 bases at J; junction bases unmatched: 9. CDR3 length equals 14 residues. Germline lookup yields CDR1 ENHRY and CDR2 SYGVKD. CDR3 in DNA: TGTGCCATCAACCGGGACAGGGTATCGGATGGCTACACCTTC. This sequence encodes CAINRDRVSDGYTF.

The chain uses TRBV19 and TRBJ2-3; D may be TRBD1 or TRBD2 (5 bases each). Germline V lookup: CDR1 LNHDA, CDR2 SQIVND (reference sequence). V lost 3 bases and J 3 bases, leaving 19 bases between the germline ends. The CDR3 spans 17 residues. CDR3 residues: CASSIISGQGQTDTQYF. The CDR3 DNA reads as TGTGCCAGTAGTATCATCTCGGGGCAGGGCCAGACAGATACGCAGTATTTT.

This rearrangement joins TRBV5-4 to TRBJ2-1, with TRBD1 matching over 11 bases. Losses at the gene ends were 0 bases for V and 5 bases for J; bases not matched to a gene: 4. Per the germline V gene, CDR1 is SGHNT and CDR2 is YYREEE (reference sequence). The CDR3 totals 16 residues. The CDR3 DNA is TGTGCCAGCAGCTTGGGAGGACAGGGGGCCCACAATGAGCAGTTCTTC. Translating it yields CASSLGGQGAHNEQFF.

The chain combines TRBV29-1 with TRBJ1-2; no reliable D call. The V end was cut by 1 base, the J end by 10 bases, with 10 bases between. There are 11 residues in the CDR3. Germline V gene lookup returns CDR1 SQVTM and CDR2 ANQGSEA. The CDR3 nucleotides read TGCAGCGTTGAAGCCCTTTCGGACTACACCTTC. The encoded protein is CSVEALSDYTF.

This clone was seen a single time. The J gene is TRBJ1-2, the V gene TRBV5-1, with 7 bases identical to TRBD1. J gave up 2 bases and V 0 bases, and 1 base lay outside the gene matches. Germline V CDR1 and CDR2: SGHRS, YFSETQ. This CDR3 has 14 amino acids. The CDR3 loop reads CASSLGGQNYGYTF. DNA of the CDR3: TGCGCCAGCAGCTTGGGGGGACAGAACTATGGCTACACCTTC.

The V and J genes are TRBV10-3 and TRBJ2-7; either TRBD1 or TRBD2 may supply D (5 bases each). The CDR3 has 14 residues. The V end was cut by 10 bases, the J end by 0 bases, with 16 bases between. From germline, CDR1 is ENHRY and CDR2 SYGVKD. The CDR3 sequence: CATEPGRNSYEQYF. The DNA of the CDR3 is TGTGCCACCGAACCGGGACGGAACTCCTACGAGCAGTACTTC.

This rearrangement joins TRBV4-1 to TRBJ1-1; D is perhaps TRBD1 (5 bases). V shed 3 bases and J shed 5 bases, with 13 bases lying between them. Per the germline V gene, CDR1 is MGHRA and CDR2 is YSYEKL. The CDR3 has 14 residues. The CDR3 DNA sequence: TGCGCCAGCAGCCAGGGGACCGCCAAAACTGAAGCTTTCTTT. As protein: CASSQGTAKTEAFF.

This clone was counted once. The J gene is TRBJ1-2, the V gene TRBV27, with D possibly TRBD1 on 5 matching bases. This CDR3 has 16 residues. The germline V gene encodes CDR1 MNHEY and CDR2 SMNVEV (reference sequence). Trimming took off 6 bases at V and 7 bases at J, with 24 bases between the two ends. The DNA for the CDR3 is TGTGCCAGCAGCCCCGGGGGGGGACCGCGGGTCGGTGGCTACACCTTC. This codes for CASSPGGGPRVGGYTF.

This chain links TRBV5-1 with TRBJ2-1; possible D gene TRBD2, 6 bases. The V and J ends lost 3 bases and 12 bases respectively, with 22 bases between them. Germline CDR1 SGHRS, CDR2 YFSETQ. The CDR3 length is 15 residues. The CDR3 coding sequence is TGCGCCAGCAGCTGGGGATTCACGGGGGTCAGTTGGCAGTTCTTC. Protein: CASSWGFTGVSWQFF.

The chain combines TRBV3-1 (or the pseudogene TRBV3-2) with TRBJ1-4; 11 bases agree with TRBD1. Germline V gene sequence: CDR1 LGHDT, CDR2 YNNKEL (reference sequence). The CDR3 runs to 16 residues. J gave up 5 bases and V 1 base, and 3 bases lay outside the gene matches. CDR3 nucleotides: TGTGCCAGCAGCCAAGGGCGGACAGGGGGCAATGAAAAACTGTTTTTT. Protein: CASSQGRTGGNEKLFF.

This clone came up once. The chain recombines TRBV5-5 with TRBJ1-1; D possibly corresponds to TRBD1 (5 bases). The CDR3 sequence is 14 residues long. The germline V and J ends were trimmed by 7 bases and 1 base, with 14 bases remaining between them. The germline V gene encodes CDR1 SGHKS and CDR2 YYEKEE (reference sequence). The CDR3 coding sequence is TGTGCCAGCCGCACTGGGACGGAGAACACTGAAGCTTTCTTT. This codes for CASRTGTENTEAFF.

This chain links TRBV29-1 with TRBJ2-3, with 12 bases matching TRBD2. The J segment lost 2 bases and the V segment lost 4 bases, leaving 1 base of the junction unmatched. In germline, CDR1 is SQVTM, CDR2 ANQGSEA. This CDR3 is built from 14 residues. DNA of the CDR3: TGCAGCGTTGGGACTAGCGGGAACACAGATACGCAGTATTTT. It yields the protein CSVGTSGNTDTQYF.

This clone has only one observation. V gene TRBV11-2 combines with J gene TRBJ2-2, with D unresolved. Trimming left V 0 bases short and J 3 bases short, with 14 bases between. CDR3 length: 17 residues. Germline CDR1 is SGHAT and CDR2 is FQNNGV. CDR3 amino acids: CASSLDGGWSDTGELFF. CDR3 sequence (DNA): TGTGCCAGCAGCTTAGACGGCGGCTGGTCGGACACCGGGGAGCTGTTTTTT. The whole variable domain, remainder taken from reference TRBV11-2 and TRBJ2-2, is EAGVAQSPRYKIIEKRQSVAFWCNPISGHATLYWYQQILGQGPKLLIQFQNNGVVDDSQLPKDRFSAERLKGVDSTLKIQPAKLEDSAVYLCASSLDGGWSDTGELFFGEGSRLTVL.

V is TRBV19 and J is TRBJ1-2; 9 bases agree with TRBD1. After removal of 6 bases from V and 3 bases from J, the junction contained 5 bases not matched to a gene. The CDR3 is 14 residues long. Germline lookup yields CDR1 LNHDA and CDR2 SQIVND (reference sequence). The DNA for the CDR3 is TGTGCCAGTAGGGGGACAGGGAACTACTATGGCTACACCTTC. Its protein is CASRGTGNYYGYTF. Looking up the rest from reference TRBV19 and TRBJ1-2 gives the full variable domain: DGGITQSPKYLFRKEGQNVTLSCEQNLNHDAMYWYRQDPGQGLRLIYYSQIVNDFQKGDIAEGYSVSREKKESFPLTVTSAQKNPTAFYLCASRGTGNYYGYTFGSGTRLTVV.

The rearrangement uses TRBV7-2 and TRBJ1-6, with D possibly matching TRBD1 (5 bases). Trimming removed 5 bases from V and 14 bases from J, with 16 bases in between. CDR3 length: 13 residues. Per germline, CDR1 SGHTA and CDR2 FQGNSA. The CDR3 region is CASSPPSLQALHF. As DNA, the CDR3 is TGTGCCAGCAGCCCTCCGTCCTTACAGGCCCTCCACTTT.

V is TRBV5-1 and J is TRBJ2-1; a weak D match, TRBD1 (6 bases). Trimming shortened V by 5 bases and J by 2 bases, and 14 bases separated the two germline ends. Germline CDR1 is SGHRS and CDR2 is YFSETQ. The CDR3 spans 15 residues. In DNA, the CDR3 is TGCGCCAGCAGTGAACAGGGTGGCGCCTACAATGAGCAGTTCTTC. It specifies CASSEQGGAYNEQFF.

With regard to this clone: The germline gene is not matched at one end of the junction; a read error may be the cause. The genes are TRBV5-1 and TRBJ1-5; a possible D gene is TRBD1 (5 bases). CDR1 SGHRS and CDR2 YFSETQ come from the germline V gene. There are 15 residues in the CDR3. As DNA, the CDR3 is TGCGCCCGCAGCCTGGGGGGGGATCGCAATCAGCCCCAGCATTTT. Translation gives CARSLGGDRNQPQHF.

The chain is built from TRBV6-6 and TRBJ2-3, with D unresolved. The CDR3 is 14 residues long. V lost 5 bases and J 0 bases, leaving 9 bases between the germline ends. Germline loops: CDR1 MNHNY, CDR2 SVGAGI (reference sequence). Here the CDR3 reads CASSAISSTDTQYF. The CDR3 region has the DNA TGTGCCAGCAGTGCAATTTCTAGCACAGATACGCAGTATTTT.

The chain couples TRBV6-5 to TRBJ1-1, with a tentative D call TRBD1 (5 bases). The germline CDR1 and CDR2 sequences are MNHEY and SVGAGI. V lost 8 bases, J lost 4 bases, and 14 bases lay in between. This CDR3 contains 13 residues. The chain's CDR3 is CASARGAGTEAFF. The CDR3 bases are TGTGCCAGCGCACGGGGCGCCGGCACTGAAGCTTTCTTT.

The chain recombines TRBV6-5 with TRBJ1-3; unclear D gene. V was clipped by 11 bases and J by 0 bases, with 8 bases between them. The CDR3 covers 12 residues. The V gene's germline CDR1 is MNHEY and CDR2 SVGAGI. As DNA, the CDR3 is TGTGCCGTGCGGAGCTCTGGAAACACCATATATTTT. It specifies CAVRSSGNTIYF.

This chain joins TRBV10-3 and TRBJ1-5, with unresolved D. CDR3 length equals 16 residues. Trimming removed 0 bases at V and 0 bases at J, with 9 bases between. Germline V CDR1 and CDR2: ENHRY, SYGVKD. CDR3 nucleotides: TGTGCCATCAGTGAGTCGATGGGTTTTAGCAATCAGCCCCAGCATTTT. Translation gives CAISESMGFSNQPQHF.

V usage is TRBV27 and J usage is TRBJ1-6; TRBD1 matches at 8 bases. The CDR3 runs 16 residues. J lost 7 bases, V lost 2 bases, and 7 bases had no gene match. In germline, CDR1 is MNHEY, CDR2 SMNVEV (reference sequence). For the CDR3, the DNA is TGTGCCAGCAGTTTACTGCGGGGACAGGCGAATTCACCCCTCCACTTT. This encodes CASSLLRGQANSPLHF.

This chain joins TRBV6-2 or TRBV6-3 and TRBJ2-7; D is unresolved. CDR3 length: 15 residues. The V gene's germline CDR1 is MNHEY and CDR2 SVGEGT. V lost 3 bases to trimming and J lost 1 base, with 13 bases between them. CDR3 loop: CASSYGLAGSYEQYF. The CDR3 nucleotides read TGTGCCAGCAGTTATGGTCTGGCCGGATCCTACGAGCAGTACTTC.

The V and J genes are TRBV2 and TRBJ1-2, with 9 bases lining up with TRBD1. V shed 8 bases and J 8 bases; nucleotides not matched to a gene: 12. Germline assignment: CDR1 SNHLY and CDR2 FYNNEI. The CDR3 is 14 amino acids. The DNA for the CDR3 is TGTGCCAGCCGAACCGGACAGGGGATGTTCGGCTACACCTTC. This gives the protein CASRTGQGMFGYTF.

V is TRBV19 and J is TRBJ1-5; perhaps TRBD1 as D (6 bases). Germline lookup yields CDR1 LNHDA and CDR2 SQIVND (reference sequence). V lost 6 bases and J lost 2, with 23 bases in between. This CDR3 region has 18 residues. The DNA of the CDR3 is TGTGCCAGTAGCATCCTCAGACTACAGGGTGAGGGCAATCAGCCCCAGCATTTT. Translation: CASSILRLQGEGNQPQHF.

The chain links TRBV5-6 to TRBJ1-3; TRBD1 might be the D (5 bases). This CDR3 is built from 16 residues. Germline V gene data show CDR1 as SGHDT and CDR2 as YYEEEE. Trimming left V 1 base short and J 0 bases short, with 11 bases between. Written as DNA, the CDR3 is TGTGCCAGCAGCTTGAGGAGGAGGGGCTCTGGAAACACCATATATTTT. It codes for CASSLRRRGSGNTIYF.

J is TRBJ1-4 and V is TRBV7-2; TRBD1 matches 8 bases. The CDR3 extends over 16 amino acids. From germline, CDR1 is SGHTA and CDR2 FQGNSA. The V and J ends lost 5 bases and 3 bases, in that order; junction bases with no gene match: 8. CDR3 sequence: CASSEQGGIPNEKLFF. The CDR3 bases are TGTGCCAGCAGCGAACAGGGGGGGATCCCTAATGAAAAACTGTTTTTT.

V is TRBV6-5 and J is TRBJ1-3; 7 bases agree with TRBD1. The V and J ends lost 6 bases and 2 bases, in that order; junction bases with no gene match: 4. This CDR3 has 14 amino acids. Germline CDR1 is MNHEY and CDR2 is SVGAGI. As DNA, the CDR3 is TGTGCCAGCAGGGTAGACAGGGCTGGAAACACCATATATTTT. As protein: CASRVDRAGNTIYF.

V is TRBV6-5 and J is TRBJ1-1, with D tentatively TRBD1 (5 bases). V lost 7 bases to trimming and J lost 8 bases, with 17 bases between them. The CDR3 totals 13 residues. Germline CDR1 and CDR2: MNHEY and SVGAGI. CDR3 region: CASKGSAMEEAFF. In DNA, the CDR3 is TGTGCCAGCAAGGGGTCGGCCATGGAAGAAGCTTTCTTT.

The gene calls are TRBV27 and TRBJ1-4; no reliable D call. Germline V gives CDR1 MNHEY, CDR2 SMNVEV (reference sequence). V was shortened by 5 bases and J by 3 bases, with 10 bases between the two germline ends. There are 14 residues in the CDR3. The CDR3 sequence: CASSPVGSNEKLFF. CDR3 DNA: TGTGCCAGCAGTCCTGTAGGCTCTAATGAAAAACTGTTTTTT. Variable domain in full (rest from reference TRBV27 and TRBJ1-4): EAQVTQNPRYLITVTGKKLTVTCSQNMNHEYMSWYRQDPGLGLRQIYYSMNVEVTDKGDVPEGYKVSRKEKRNFPLILESPSPNQTSLYFCASSPVGSNEKLFFGSGTQLSVL.